Listed below are T cell receptor beta chains from one sample, sequenced in a study of blood T cell repertoires in COVID-19. This table comes from immunoSEQ multiplex PCR, and its TCRdb copy is limited to in-frame clones, with some not included. The sample holds approximately 500,000 clones, less than 90% seen once. The sequenced sample was peripheral blood. These receptors all stem from a woman in her forties or fifties with COVID-19, enrolled during active disease. The CDR3 runs from the conserved cysteine through the conserved F or W. Each record gives: J gene, V gene, clone size, CDR3 protein. Not every row has a clone size; where given, it reads once, few, many or a size class.

J: TRBJ1-1
V: TRBV24-1
size: .
CDR3: CATSDPENTEAFF

J: TRBJ1-3
V: TRBV25-1
size: .
CDR3: CASRASRGGNTIYF

J: TRBJ1-6
V: TRBV27
size: few
CDR3: CASSPGQFYNSPLHF

J: TRBJ2-4
V: TRBV30
size: .
CDR3: CAWSVSSIQYF

J: TRBJ2-3
V: TRBV5-6
size: .
CDR3: CASSLDWATDTQYF

J: TRBJ2-1
V: TRBV20-1
size: .
CDR3: CSASRALGTGGNEQFF

J: TRBJ2-7
V: TRBV29-1
size: once
CDR3: CSVEEGANSYEQYF

J: TRBJ2-7
V: TRBV11-2
size: .
CDR3: CASSLLGTGGYEQYF

J: TRBJ1-1
V: TRBV2
size: once
CDR3: CASRDPQGPPTEAFF

J: TRBJ1-2
V: TRBV2
size: .
CDR3: CASSHIDRTNYGYTF

J: TRBJ2-7
V: TRBV5-8
size: .
CDR3: CASSRFSGGDSSYEQYF

J: TRBJ1-3
V: TRBV11-2
size: .
CDR3: CASSLTAGLPPGNTIYF